This record concerns one T cell receptor (beta chain) sequence. TCRdb re-called the 5' RACE reads and catalogs CDR3 proteins one per entry, DNA excluded. This sample contains hundreds of thousands of distinct CDR3 sequences. CDR1 KGHSH and CDR2 LQKENI come from the germline V gene. The CDR3 loop spans 13 amino acids. The sample comes from a study of T cells expressing NK-cell markers. The clonotype originates from a man between 18 and 69 years old in good health. Specimen: blood T cells: a sorted CD56 or NKG2C T cell subset, CD4+ or CD8+ T cells, or bulk PBMC T cells (not recorded which). The rearrangement links TRBV18 to TRBJ1-6; TCRdb's D call of TRBD1 is untestable without DNA. The CDR3 sequence is CASLSNRGEPLHF.